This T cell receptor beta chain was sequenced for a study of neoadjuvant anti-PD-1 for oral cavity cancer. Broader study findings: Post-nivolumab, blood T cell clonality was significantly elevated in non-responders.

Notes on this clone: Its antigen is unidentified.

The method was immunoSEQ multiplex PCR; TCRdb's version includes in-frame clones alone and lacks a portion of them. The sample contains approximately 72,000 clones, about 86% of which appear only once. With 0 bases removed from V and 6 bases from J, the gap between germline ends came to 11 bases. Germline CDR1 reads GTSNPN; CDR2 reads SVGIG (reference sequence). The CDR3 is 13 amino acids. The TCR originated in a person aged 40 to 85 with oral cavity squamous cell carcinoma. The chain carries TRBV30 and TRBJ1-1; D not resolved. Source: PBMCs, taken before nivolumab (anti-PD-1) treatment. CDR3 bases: TGTGCCTGGAGTGTACGATTCTTGGCTGAAGCTTTCTTT. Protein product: CAWSVRFLAEAFF.